These 8 T cell receptor beta chains came from one sample sequenced in a study of cytomegalovirus exposure and HLA in healthy donors. In the PCR, 60 Vbeta and 13 Jbeta primers were used. Using immunoSEQ multiplex PCR, the repertoire was profiled, and TCRdb retains in-frame clones only, with some absent. The repertoire holds some 190,000 clones, with around 87% as singletons. The sample consisted of PBMCs. The receptors were gathered from a young woman in good health and CMV-seronegative.

The chain employs TRBV29-1 and TRBJ2-4; maybe TRBD2 (5 bases). The ends were cut back, 6 bases at V and 1 base at J, with 13 bases in the middle. CDR1 SQVTM and CDR2 ANQGSEA come from the germline V gene. CDR3 length equals 14 residues. The CDR3 nucleotides read TGCAGCGTCCTACCCCCGGGGGCCAAAAACATTCAGTACTTC. Protein product: CSVLPPGAKNIQYF.

V usage is TRBV7-9 and J usage is TRBJ1-1; no clear D gene. Germline V lookup: CDR1 SEHNR, CDR2 FQNEAQ (reference sequence). CDR3 size: 14 residues. Trimming left V 9 bases short and J 5 bases short, with 19 bases between. In DNA, the CDR3 is TGTGCCAGTAATAGCCCTATCAAGAGAACTGAAGCTTTCTTT. Protein sequence: CASNSPIKRTEAFF.

This sequence joins TRBV19 and TRBJ2-2, with D possibly being TRBD1 (5 bases). Germline V gene data show CDR1 as LNHDA and CDR2 as SQIVND (reference sequence). Deletions cut 6 bases from V and 0 bases from J, with 14 bases between. This CDR3 is 16 amino acids long. The CDR3 DNA reads as TGTGCCAGTAGAGCCTTAGAGACAGCGAACACCGGGGAGCTGTTTTTT. Translated, it gives CASRALETANTGELFF. Together with reference TRBV19 and TRBJ2-2, the CDR3 gives the full variable domain: DGGITQSPKYLFRKEGQNVTLSCEQNLNHDAMYWYRQDPGQGLRLIYYSQIVNDFQKGDIAEGYSVSREKKESFPLTVTSAQKNPTAFYLCASRALETANTGELFFGEGSRLTVL.

The chain combines TRBV30 with TRBJ2-5, with D tentatively TRBD2 (5 bases). CDR1 GTSNPN and CDR2 SVGIG come from the germline V gene (reference sequence). CDR3 size: 13 residues. The V end was cut by 2 bases, the J end by 4 bases, with 11 bases between. CDR3 protein: CAWSNNEGETQYF. In DNA form, the CDR3 reads TGTGCCTGGAGTAATAACGAGGGAGAGACCCAGTACTTC. The full variable domain, with the rest looked up from reference TRBV30 and TRBJ2-5, is SQTIHQWPATLVQPVGSPLSLECTVEGTSNPNLYWYRQAAGRGLQLLFYSVGIGQISSEVPQNLSASRPQDRQFILSSKKLLLSDSGFYLCAWSNNEGETQYFGPGTRLLVL.

The chain uses TRBV7-6 and TRBJ2-7, with D perhaps matching TRBD2 (5 bases). CDR3 length: 14 amino acids. CDR1 is SGHVS and CDR2 is FNYEAQ in the germline V gene. V was trimmed by 1 base and J by 1 base, leaving 8 bases between them. CDR3 DNA sequence: TGTGCCAGCAGCTTAGATCCGGGATCCTACGAGCAGTACTTC. Residues: CASSLDPGSYEQYF.

This clone has a handful of counts. This chain links TRBV9 with TRBJ2-2, with TRBD1 matching 11 bases. The CDR3 covers 17 residues. In germline, CDR1 is SGDLS, CDR2 YYNGEE. The trim removed 3 bases at V and 4 bases at J, leaving 8 bases unmatched. The CDR3 loop reads CASSAGQGALRTGELFF. In DNA, the CDR3 is TGTGCCAGCAGCGCAGGACAGGGGGCGCTCCGCACCGGGGAGCTGTTTTTT.

V usage is TRBV5-4 and J usage is TRBJ1-4, with unresolved D. With 5 bases removed from V and 3 bases from J, the gap between germline ends came to 14 bases. From germline, CDR1 is SGHNT and CDR2 YYREEE (reference sequence). This CDR3 contains 15 residues. The CDR3, as DNA: TGTGCCAGCAGTCCGCACGGGATTCCTAATGAAAAACTGTTTTTT. Its protein product is CASSPHGIPNEKLFF. Filled out from reference TRBV5-4 and TRBJ1-4, the complete variable domain reads ETGVTQSPTHLIKTRGQQVTLRCSSQSGHNTVSWYQQALGQGPQFIFQYYREEENGRGNFPPRFSGLQFPNYSSELNVNALELDDSALYLCASSPHGIPNEKLFFGSGTQLSVL.

This clone has a handful of counts. This sequence joins TRBV6-5 and TRBJ2-6; tentative D call: TRBD2 (6 bases). CDR1 MNHEY and CDR2 SVGAGI come from the germline V gene. Deletions cut 6 bases from V and 4 bases from J, with 13 bases between. This CDR3 region has 15 residues. The CDR3 DNA follows: TGTGCCAGCAGGGCAGGGACTGGCGGGGCCAACGTCCTGACTTTC. The encoded protein is CASRAGTGGANVLTF.